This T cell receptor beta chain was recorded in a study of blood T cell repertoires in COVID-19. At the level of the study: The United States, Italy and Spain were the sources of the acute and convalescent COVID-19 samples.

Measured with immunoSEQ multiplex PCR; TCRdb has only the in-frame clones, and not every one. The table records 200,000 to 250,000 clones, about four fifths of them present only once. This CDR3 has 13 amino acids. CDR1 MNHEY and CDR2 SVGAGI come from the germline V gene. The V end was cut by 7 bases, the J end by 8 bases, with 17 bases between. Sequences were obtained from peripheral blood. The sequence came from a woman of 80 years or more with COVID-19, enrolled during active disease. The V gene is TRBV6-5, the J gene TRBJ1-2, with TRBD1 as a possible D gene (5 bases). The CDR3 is CASTQSGGRGYTF. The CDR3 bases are TGTGCCAGCACCCAAAGCGGGGGTAGAGGCTACACCTTC.